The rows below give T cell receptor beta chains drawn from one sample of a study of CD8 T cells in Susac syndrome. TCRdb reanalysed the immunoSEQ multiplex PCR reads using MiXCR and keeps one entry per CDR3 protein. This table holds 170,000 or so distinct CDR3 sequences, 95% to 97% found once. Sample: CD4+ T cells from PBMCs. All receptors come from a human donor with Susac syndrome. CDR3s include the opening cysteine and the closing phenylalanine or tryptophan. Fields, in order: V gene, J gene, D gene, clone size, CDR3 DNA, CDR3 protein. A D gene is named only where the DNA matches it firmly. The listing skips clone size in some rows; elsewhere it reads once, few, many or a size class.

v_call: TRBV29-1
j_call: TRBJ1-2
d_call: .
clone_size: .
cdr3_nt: TGCAGCGTTGTCGTAACGGGGGTTTGGGGCTACACCTTC
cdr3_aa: CSVVVTGVWGYTF

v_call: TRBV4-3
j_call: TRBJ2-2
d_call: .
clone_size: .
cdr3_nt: TGCGCCAGCAGCCAAGTTGAGGACACCGGGGAGCTGTTTTTT
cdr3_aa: CASSQVEDTGELFF

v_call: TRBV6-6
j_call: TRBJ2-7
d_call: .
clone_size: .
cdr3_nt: TGTGCCAGCAGTTACCAACCCAAGCTGGAGAGCGAGCAGTACTTC
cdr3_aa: CASSYQPKLESEQYF

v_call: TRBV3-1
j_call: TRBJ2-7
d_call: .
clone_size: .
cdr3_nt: TGTGCCAGCAGCCAAGAGTTAGCGTCGACCTACGAGCAGTACTTC
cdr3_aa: CASSQELASTYEQYF

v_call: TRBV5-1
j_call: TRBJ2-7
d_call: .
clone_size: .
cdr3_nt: TGCGCCAGCAGCTCCCGTCCGACCCCCTGGACTACGAATTACGAGCAGTACTTC
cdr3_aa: CASSSRPTPWTTNYEQYF

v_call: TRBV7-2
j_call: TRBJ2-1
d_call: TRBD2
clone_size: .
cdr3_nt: TGTGCCAGCACGGGAGGCCTAGCGGGAGCCCCGTTCTTC
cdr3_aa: CASTGGLAGAPFF

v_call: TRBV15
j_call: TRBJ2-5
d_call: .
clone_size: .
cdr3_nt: TGTGCCACCAGCAGAGTGATTCAAGAGACCCAGTACTTC
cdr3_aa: CATSRVIQETQYF

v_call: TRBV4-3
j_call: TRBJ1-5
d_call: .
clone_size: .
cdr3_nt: TGCGCCAGCAGCCTTTCATCGGAGACAGATCAGCCCCAGCATTTT
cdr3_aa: CASSLSSETDQPQHF

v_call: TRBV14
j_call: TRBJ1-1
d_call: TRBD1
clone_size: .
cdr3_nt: TGTGCCAGCAGCCACAGGGGGGTGAACACTGAAGCTTTCTTT
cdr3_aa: CASSHRGVNTEAFF

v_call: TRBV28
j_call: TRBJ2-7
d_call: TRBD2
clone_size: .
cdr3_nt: TGTGCCAGCAGAGTAGCGGGAGGGCCGGGGGAGCAGTACTTC
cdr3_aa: CASRVAGGPGEQYF

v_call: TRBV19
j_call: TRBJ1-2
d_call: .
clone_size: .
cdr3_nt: TGTGCCAGTAGTACCCACACTCAAGGAAATGGCTACACCTTC
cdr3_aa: CASSTHTQGNGYTF

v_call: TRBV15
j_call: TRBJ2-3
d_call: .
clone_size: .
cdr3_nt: TGTGCCATCTCAGGTGGAGGTACAGATACGCAGTATTTT
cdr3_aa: CAISGGGTDTQYF

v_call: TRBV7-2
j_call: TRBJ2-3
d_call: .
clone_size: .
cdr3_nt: TGTGCCAGCAGCTTAGTGTCTAGTGGCGGAAATACGCAGTATTTT
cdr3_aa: CASSLVSSGGNTQYF

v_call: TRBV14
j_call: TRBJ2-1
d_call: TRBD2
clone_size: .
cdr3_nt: TGTGCCAGCAGCCAAGATCCTGCGGGACTAAGTGAGCAGTTCTTC
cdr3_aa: CASSQDPAGLSEQFF

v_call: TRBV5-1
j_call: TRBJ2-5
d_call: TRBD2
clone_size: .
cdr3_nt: TGCGCCAGCAGCACGAATAGCGGGAAAGAGACCCAGTACTTC
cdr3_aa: CASSTNSGKETQYF

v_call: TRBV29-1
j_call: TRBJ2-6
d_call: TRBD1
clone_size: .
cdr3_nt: TGCAGCGTTGAAGTTTTTAGGGAGACAGGGGCACCTGGGGCCAACGTCCTGACTTTC
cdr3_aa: CSVEVFRETGAPGANVLTF

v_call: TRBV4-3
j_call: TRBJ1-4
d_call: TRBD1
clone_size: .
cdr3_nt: TGCGCCAGCAGCCATGCTCGGACAGGGGGTAATGAAAAACTGTTTTTT
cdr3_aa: CASSHARTGGNEKLFF

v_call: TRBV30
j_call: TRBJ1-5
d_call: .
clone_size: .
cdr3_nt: TGTGCCTGGAGCTCCCTTGTTAGCGGCAATCAGCCCCAGCATTTT
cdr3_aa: CAWSSLVSGNQPQHF

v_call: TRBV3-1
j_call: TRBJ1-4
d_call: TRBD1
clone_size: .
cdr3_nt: TGTGCCAGCAGCCACGGGACAGGGGGACATGAAAAACTGTTTTTT
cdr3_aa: CASSHGTGGHEKLFF

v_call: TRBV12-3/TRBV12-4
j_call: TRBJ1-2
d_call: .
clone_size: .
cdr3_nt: TGTGCCAGCAGTGGGACGTATCGCTATGGCTACACCTTC
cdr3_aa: CASSGTYRYGYTF

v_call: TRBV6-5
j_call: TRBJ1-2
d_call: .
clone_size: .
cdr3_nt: TGTGCCAGCAGACGGGACACTCTCTACACCTTC
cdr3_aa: CASRRDTLYTF

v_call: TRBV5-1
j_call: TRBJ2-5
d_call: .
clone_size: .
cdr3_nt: TGCGCCAGCAGCCGGGCTCCTAAAGAGACCCAGTACTTC
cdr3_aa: CASSRAPKETQYF

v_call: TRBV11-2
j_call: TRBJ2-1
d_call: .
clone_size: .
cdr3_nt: TGTGCCAGCAGCTTAGTCCTTTCCAATGAGCAGTTCTTC
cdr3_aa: CASSLVLSNEQFF

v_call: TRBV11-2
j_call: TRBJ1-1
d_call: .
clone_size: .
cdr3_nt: TGTGCCAGCAGCTTACCAGGGATTCTAAGGGCTGAAGCTTTCTTT
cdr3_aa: CASSLPGILRAEAFF

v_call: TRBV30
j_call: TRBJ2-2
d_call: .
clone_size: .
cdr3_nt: TGTGCCTGGAGTGCGAACCCCGGACATCGCGGGGAGCTGTTTTTT
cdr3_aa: CAWSANPGHRGELFF

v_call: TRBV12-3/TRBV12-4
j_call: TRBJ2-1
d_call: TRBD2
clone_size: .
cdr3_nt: TGTGCCAGCAGTTTAGCCCTCCCCTTCTCCGCGGGAGCGAAGTATGAGCAGTTCTTC
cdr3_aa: CASSLALPFSAGAKYEQFF

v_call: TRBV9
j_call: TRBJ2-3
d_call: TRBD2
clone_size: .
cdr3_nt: TGTGCCAGCAGCGTAGACCCAGCGGGGGGGGTAACAGATACGCAGTATTTT
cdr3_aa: CASSVDPAGGVTDTQYF

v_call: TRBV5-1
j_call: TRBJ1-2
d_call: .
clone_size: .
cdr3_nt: TGCGCCAGCAGCTTGGATCAGTATGGCTACACCTTC
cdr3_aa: CASSLDQYGYTF

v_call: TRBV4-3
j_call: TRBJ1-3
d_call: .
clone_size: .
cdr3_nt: TGCGCCAGCAGCCAAGATCGGGACTTCTCTGGAAACACCATATATTTT
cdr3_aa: CASSQDRDFSGNTIYF

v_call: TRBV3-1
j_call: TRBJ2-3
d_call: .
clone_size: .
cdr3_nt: TGTGCCAGCAGCCAAGATTTCCGAGGGAATACGCAGTATTTT
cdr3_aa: CASSQDFRGNTQYF

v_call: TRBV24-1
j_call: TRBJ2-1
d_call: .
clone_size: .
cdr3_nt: TGTGCCACCAGTGATCCAGCCGGGACGGCGTACAATGAGCAGTTCTTC
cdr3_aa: CATSDPAGTAYNEQFF

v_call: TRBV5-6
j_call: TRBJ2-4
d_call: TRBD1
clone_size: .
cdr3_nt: TGTGCCAGCAGCTTGGGGTTGGGACAGGTTGGAAACATTCAGTACTTC
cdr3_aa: CASSLGLGQVGNIQYF

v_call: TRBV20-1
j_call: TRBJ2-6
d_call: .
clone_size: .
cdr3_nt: TGCAGTGCTCCCGACAGCTCTGGGGCCAACGTCCTGACTTTC
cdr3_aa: CSAPDSSGANVLTF

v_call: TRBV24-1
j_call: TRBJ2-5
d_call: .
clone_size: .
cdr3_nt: TGTGCCACCAGTGCGGGGGGCGGTCCCGACACCCAGTACTTC
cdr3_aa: CATSAGGGPDTQYF

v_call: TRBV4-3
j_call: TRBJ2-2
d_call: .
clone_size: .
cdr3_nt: TGCGCCAGCAGCCAAGTCGCAGGGAGGAACGGGGAGCTGTTTTTT
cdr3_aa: CASSQVAGRNGELFF

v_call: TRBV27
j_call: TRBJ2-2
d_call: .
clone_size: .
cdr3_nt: TGTGCCAGCAGTTACTACCGACAGGCCAACGGGGAGCTGTTTTTT
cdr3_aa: CASSYYRQANGELFF

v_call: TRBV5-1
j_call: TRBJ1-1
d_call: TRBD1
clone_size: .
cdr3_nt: TGCGCCAGCAGACGGGACAGGGCTGAAGCTTTCTTT
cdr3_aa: CASRRDRAEAFF

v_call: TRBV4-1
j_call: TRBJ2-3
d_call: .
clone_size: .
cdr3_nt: TGCGCCAGCAGCCGGGACCGGGTGAGCACAGATACGCAGTATTTT
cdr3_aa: CASSRDRVSTDTQYF

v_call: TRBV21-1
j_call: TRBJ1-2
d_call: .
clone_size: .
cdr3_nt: TGTGCCAGCAGCATCAAACAGGGCTCTCACTATGGCTACACCTTC
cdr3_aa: CASSIKQGSHYGYTF

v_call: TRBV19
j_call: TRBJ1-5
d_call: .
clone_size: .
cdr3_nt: TGTGCCAGTAGTATAAGGACTAATAGCAATCAGCCCCAGCATTTT
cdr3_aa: CASSIRTNSNQPQHF

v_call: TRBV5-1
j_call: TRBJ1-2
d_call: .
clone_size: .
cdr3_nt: TGCGCCAGCACCCCAGGGGACAACTATGGCTACACCTTC
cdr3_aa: CASTPGDNYGYTF

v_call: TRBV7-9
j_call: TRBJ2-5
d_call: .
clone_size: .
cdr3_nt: TGTGCCAGCAGCCCCGGGGGTAGAGAGACCCAGTACTTC
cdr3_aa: CASSPGGRETQYF

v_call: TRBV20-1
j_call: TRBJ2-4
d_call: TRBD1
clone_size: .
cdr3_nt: TGCAGTGCCCACGACAGGGGGGAAAACATTCAGTACTTC
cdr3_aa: CSAHDRGENIQYF

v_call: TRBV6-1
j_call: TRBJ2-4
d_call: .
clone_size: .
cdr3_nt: TGTGCCAGCACCAACGTTGAGGGATTAGCCAAAAACATTCAGTACTTC
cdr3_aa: CASTNVEGLAKNIQYF

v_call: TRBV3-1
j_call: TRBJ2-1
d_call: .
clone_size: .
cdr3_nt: TGTGCCAGCAGCTCCAACCGGGAAGTCAATGAGCAGTTCTTC
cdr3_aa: CASSSNREVNEQFF

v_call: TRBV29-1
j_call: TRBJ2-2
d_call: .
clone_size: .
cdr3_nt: TGCAGCGTTTTCCAGGGTGGCGGGGAGCTGTTTTTT
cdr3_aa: CSVFQGGGELFF

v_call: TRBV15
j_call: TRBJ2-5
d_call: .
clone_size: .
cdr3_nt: TGTGCCACCAGCAGAGATTGGGAGACCCAGTACTTC
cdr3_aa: CATSRDWETQYF

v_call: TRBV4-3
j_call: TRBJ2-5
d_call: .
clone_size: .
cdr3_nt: TGCGCCAGCAGCCAACATCCCGAGGAGACCCAGTACTTC
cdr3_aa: CASSQHPEETQYF

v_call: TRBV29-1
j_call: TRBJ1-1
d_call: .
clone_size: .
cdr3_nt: TGCAGCGTTGATTCGGGCGTCTTGAACACTGAAGCTTTCTTT
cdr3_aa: CSVDSGVLNTEAFF

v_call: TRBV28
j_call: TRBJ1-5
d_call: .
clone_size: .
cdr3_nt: TGTGCCAGCAGAATCCCAAGCCGCAATCAGCCCCAGCATTTT
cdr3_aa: CASRIPSRNQPQHF

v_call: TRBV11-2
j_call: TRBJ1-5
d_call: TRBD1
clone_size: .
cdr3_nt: TGTGCCAGCAGCCCGGACAGGGGCAGCAATCAGCCCCAGCATTTT
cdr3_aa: CASSPDRGSNQPQHF

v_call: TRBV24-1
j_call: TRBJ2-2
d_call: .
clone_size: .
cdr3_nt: TGTGCCACCAGGGGACATTCGAACACCGGGGAGCTGTTTTTT
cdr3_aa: CATRGHSNTGELFF

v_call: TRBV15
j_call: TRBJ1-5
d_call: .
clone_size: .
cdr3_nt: TGTGCCACCAGCAGCTTACATCAGCCCCAGCATTTT
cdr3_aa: CATSSLHQPQHF

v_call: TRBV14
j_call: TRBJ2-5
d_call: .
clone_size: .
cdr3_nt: TGTGCCAGCAGCCAGACAGCTCTAGAGACCCAGTACTTC
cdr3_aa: CASSQTALETQYF

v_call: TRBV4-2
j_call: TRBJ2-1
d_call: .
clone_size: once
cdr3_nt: TGTGCCAGCAGCGAAGACCCCAGGGGCCACTCCTACAATGAGCAGTTCTTC
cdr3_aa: CASSEDPRGHSYNEQFF

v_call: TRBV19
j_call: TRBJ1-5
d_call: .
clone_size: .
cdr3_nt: TGTGCCAGTAGTCGGGCAGGGGATCAGCCCCAGCATTTT
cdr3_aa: CASSRAGDQPQHF

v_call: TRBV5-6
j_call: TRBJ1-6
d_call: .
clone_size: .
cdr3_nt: TGTGCCAGCAGGGGCACCTTCCGGAATTCACCCCTCCACTTT
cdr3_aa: CASRGTFRNSPLHF

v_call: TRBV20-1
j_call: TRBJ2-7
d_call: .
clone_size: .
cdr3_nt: TGCAGTGCTTATTCTGAACAGCCACGTCGATTCGAGCAGTACTTC
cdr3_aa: CSAYSEQPRRFEQYF

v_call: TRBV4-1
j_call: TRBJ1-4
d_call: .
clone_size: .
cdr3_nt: TGCGCCAGCAGCCAAGATACAGGGCCTAATGAAAAACTGTTTTTT
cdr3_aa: CASSQDTGPNEKLFF